These T cell receptor beta chains were read from a single sample in a study of T cell responses to AZD1222 COVID-19 vaccine. The repertoire was sequenced with immunoSEQ multiplex PCR; TCRdb's copy has only in-frame clones and lacks some. The sample carries 150,000 or so clones, 80% to 95% recorded once. Here the sequenced sample was peripheral blood, taken 28 days after the second AZD1222 dose. The origin of the receptors is an adult who received the AZD1222 COVID-19 vaccine. Each CDR3 is given with its conserved first and last residue. The D gene is left open where the match is weak. Clone sizes are given selectively: once, few, many, or a class where the clone is expanded.

d_call	v_call	j_call	clone_size	cdr3_aa	cdr3_nt
TRBD1	TRBV6-1	TRBJ1-5	-	CASSEDRGSEPQHF	TGTGCCAGCAGTGAGGACAGGGGCTCTGAGCCCCAGCATTTT
TRBD1	TRBV6-5	TRBJ2-7	-	CASSLGGQGAYEQYF	TGTGCCAGCAGCCTCGGGGGACAGGGGGCCTACGAGCAGTACTTC
-	TRBV4-3	TRBJ1-1	-	CASSQGTRSTEAFF	TGCGCCAGCAGCCAAGGCACAAGATCGACTGAAGCTTTCTTT
TRBD2	TRBV2	TRBJ2-2	-	CASREGLGGTGELFF	TGTGCCAGCCGAGAGGGACTAGGGGGAACCGGGGAGCTGTTTTTT
TRBD1	TRBV19	TRBJ2-5	-	CASSIASGTGDRQETQYF	TGTGCCAGTAGTATCGCCTCCGGGACAGGGGATCGGCAAGAGACCCAGTACTTC
TRBD1	TRBV6-2/TRBV6-3	TRBJ1-5	-	CASSFRQGIDQPQHF	TGTGCCAGCAGTTTCCGACAGGGGATCGATCAGCCCCAGCATTTT
-	TRBV28	TRBJ1-4	-	CASSYGATNEKLFF	TGTGCCAGCAGTTACGGGGCAACTAATGAAAAACTGTTTTTT
TRBD2	TRBV6-5	TRBJ2-3	-	CASSYSGTRGTDTQYF	TGTGCCAGCAGTTACTCGGGGACTAGGGGCACAGATACGCAGTATTTT
-	TRBV7-8	TRBJ1-1	-	CASSLEVTVNTEAFF	TGTGCCAGCAGCTTAGAGGTGACAGTGAACACTGAAGCTTTCTTT
-	TRBV18	TRBJ1-6	-	CASSPPGGNSPLHF	TGTGCCAGCTCACCACCGGGGGGGAATTCACCCCTCCACTTT
-	TRBV28	TRBJ1-2	-	CASSSRRGLGYGYTF	TGTGCCAGCAGTTCGAGGAGGGGCTTGGGCTATGGCTACACCTTC
-	TRBV20-1	TRBJ2-5	-	CSASRPPTGTQYF	TGCAGTGCTAGTCGGCCGCCCACAGGGACCCAGTACTTC
TRBD1	TRBV7-2	TRBJ1-2	-	CASSPSGNRGSDHGYTF	TGTGCCAGCAGCCCATCGGGAAACAGGGGAAGCGACCATGGCTACACCTTC
-	TRBV14	TRBJ2-6	-	CASSQVVTGANVLTF	TGTGCCAGCAGCCAAGTGGTTACTGGGGCCAACGTCCTGACTTTC
TRBD2	TRBV4-2	TRBJ2-3	-	CASSPAMGGGAQYF	TGTGCCAGCAGCCCAGCGATGGGCGGGGGGGCCCAGTATTTT
-	TRBV18	TRBJ1-4	-	CASSPGTTGRSTNEKLFF	TGTGCCAGCTCACCGGGGACGACAGGACGATCAACTAATGAAAAACTGTTTTTT
-	TRBV27	TRBJ2-7	-	CASRVTNSYEQYF	TGTGCCAGCAGAGTTACAAACTCCTACGAGCAGTACTTC
-	TRBV11-2	TRBJ1-2	few	CASSLEATGDYGYTF	TGTGCCAGCAGCTTAGAAGCGACAGGTGACTATGGCTACACCTTC
-	TRBV9	TRBJ2-2	-	CASSPSRRDNTGELFF	TGTGCCAGCAGCCCGTCACGGCGGGATAACACCGGGGAGCTGTTTTTT
-	TRBV6-1	TRBJ1-3	-	CASSERGSGNTIYF	TGTGCCAGCAGTGAACGGGGCTCTGGAAACACCATATATTTT
-	TRBV28	TRBJ1-1	-	CASRPAAPSAFF	TGTGCCAGCAGGCCAGCGGCCCCTTCGGCTTTCTTT
TRBD1	TRBV7-9	TRBJ1-5	-	CASSLGGGERNQPQHF	TGTGCCAGCAGCTTAGGAGGGGGCGAGCGCAATCAGCCCCAGCATTTT
-	TRBV9	TRBJ2-3	-	CASSGDGAQRYF	TGTGCCAGCAGCGGCGACGGAGCCCAGAGGTATTTT
-	TRBV5-1	TRBJ2-1	-	CASSLAGTRGRNEQFF	TGCGCCAGCAGCTTGGCCGGGACTAGGGGGCGCAATGAGCAGTTCTTC
-	TRBV28	TRBJ1-3	-	CASIPFQGLTYSGNTIYF	TGTGCCAGCATCCCCTTCCAGGGTCTTACCTACTCTGGAAACACCATATATTTT
-	TRBV18	TRBJ1-4	-	CASSPMALSGTRNEKLFF	TGTGCCAGCTCACCAATGGCTCTCAGCGGGACAAGAAATGAAAAACTGTTTTTT
TRBD1	TRBV3-1/TRBV3-2	TRBJ2-1	-	CASSPHRDRVGNEQFF	TGTGCCAGCAGCCCGCACCGGGACAGGGTAGGCAATGAGCAGTTCTTC
-	TRBV30	TRBJ1-5	-	CAWGIGGDQPQHF	TGTGCCTGGGGAATAGGGGGTGATCAGCCCCAGCATTTT
-	TRBV18	TRBJ1-1	-	CASSADSGTEAFF	TGTGCCAGCTCAGCGGACAGTGGCACTGAAGCTTTCTTT
TRBD1	TRBV30	TRBJ1-6	-	CAWSDGQGYNSPLHF	TGTGCCTGGAGTGATGGACAGGGCTATAATTCACCCCTCCACTTT
-	TRBV18	TRBJ1-2	-	CASSPLGDGYTF	TGTGCCAGCTCCCCCCTTGGGGATGGCTACACCTTC
TRBD2	TRBV5-1	TRBJ2-2	-	CASSFRASGGRITGELFF	TGCGCCAGCAGCTTCAGGGCTAGCGGGGGGCGGATCACCGGGGAGCTGTTTTTT
TRBD1	TRBV10-3	TRBJ1-2	-	CAIRLDRADSYYGYTF	TGTGCCATCCGGCTCGACAGGGCCGATTCCTATTATGGCTACACCTTC
TRBD1	TRBV19	TRBJ1-5	once	CATNPIPGQSGNQPQHF	TGTGCCACTAACCCTATACCGGGACAGTCGGGCAATCAGCCCCAGCATTTT
-	TRBV5-6	TRBJ1-2	-	CASSLLFDSMAQLVDTF	TGTGCCAGCAGCTTGCTTTTTGACTCGATGGCCCAGCTGGTGGACACCTTC
-	TRBV18	TRBJ1-3	-	CASQLPASGNTIYF	TGTGCCAGCCAATTACCCGCCTCTGGAAACACCATATATTTT
-	TRBV27	TRBJ1-2	-	CASSQTGDPYGYTF	TGTGCCAGCAGTCAGACAGGAGACCCCTATGGCTACACCTTC
-	TRBV4-1	TRBJ1-4	once	CASSHVVGKLFF	TGCGCCAGCAGCCACGTTGTGGGAAAACTGTTTTTT
-	TRBV4-2	TRBJ1-1	-	CASSQDVVRAAKNF	TGTGCCAGCAGCCAAGATGTGGTAAGGGCAGCCAAGAACTTT
TRBD1	TRBV28	TRBJ2-3	once	CASFDRGVTDTQYF	TGTGCCAGCTTTGACAGGGGAGTCACAGATACGCAGTATTTT
-	TRBV29-1	TRBJ1-1	-	CSVSKGRTEAFF	TGCAGCGTTAGCAAGGGGCGTACTGAAGCTTTCTTT
-	TRBV11-2	TRBJ2-1	-	CASSLADSPYNEQFF	TGTGCCAGCAGCTTAGCGGACAGTCCCTACAATGAGCAGTTCTTC
TRBD1	TRBV10-3	TRBJ1-2	-	CAISDSGAGGASYGYTF	TGTGCCATCAGTGACAGCGGGGCAGGGGGCGCTTCCTATGGCTACACCTTC
-	TRBV19	TRBJ2-3	-	CASSFFSSSNTQYF	TGTGCCAGTAGTTTTTTTTCAAGTTCAAATACGCAGTATTTT
TRBD1	TRBV10-1	TRBJ2-3	once	CASSQGQGPDTQYF	TGCGCCAGCAGTCAGGGACAGGGCCCAGATACGCAGTATTTT
-	TRBV11-3	TRBJ2-4	once	CASSSYGGGQAKNIQYF	TGTGCCAGCAGCTCGTATGGTGGGGGCCAAGCCAAAAACATTCAGTACTTC
-	TRBV28	TRBJ1-4	-	CAAGGSNEKLFF	TGTGCCGCGGGGGGGAGTAATGAAAAACTGTTTTTT
-	TRBV30	TRBJ2-7	-	CAWDPSGSYEQYF	TGTGCCTGGGATCCCAGCGGGTCCTACGAGCAGTACTTC
TRBD1	TRBV28	TRBJ1-2	-	CASSVTGERYGYTF	TGTGCCAGCAGTGTGACAGGGGAGCGCTATGGCTACACCTTC
-	TRBV3-1/TRBV3-2	TRBJ1-2	-	CASSQVAGDSNYGYTF	TGTGCCAGCAGCCAAGTGGCAGGGGATTCGAACTATGGCTACACCTTC
-	TRBV6-5	TRBJ2-7	-	CASKLEGRVGEQYF	TGTGCCAGCAAGTTGGAGGGCCGGGTCGGCGAGCAGTACTTC
-	TRBV2	TRBJ2-3	-	CASGLGARTDTQYF	TGTGCCAGCGGCTTGGGGGCGCGCACAGATACGCAGTATTTT